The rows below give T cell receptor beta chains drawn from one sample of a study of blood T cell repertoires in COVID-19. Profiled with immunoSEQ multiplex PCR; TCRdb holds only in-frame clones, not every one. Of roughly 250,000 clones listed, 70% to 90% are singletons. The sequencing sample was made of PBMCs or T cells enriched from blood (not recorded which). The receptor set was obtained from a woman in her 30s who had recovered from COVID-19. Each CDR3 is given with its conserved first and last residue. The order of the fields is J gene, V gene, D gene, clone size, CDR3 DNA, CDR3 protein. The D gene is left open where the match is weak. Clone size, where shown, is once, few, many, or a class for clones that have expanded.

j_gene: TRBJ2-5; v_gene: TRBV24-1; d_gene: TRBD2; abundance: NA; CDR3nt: TGTGCCACCAGTGATTTGCAGGGAACTAGCGGGAGGGTTCGGGAGACCCAGTACTTC; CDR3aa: CATSDLQGTSGRVRETQYF
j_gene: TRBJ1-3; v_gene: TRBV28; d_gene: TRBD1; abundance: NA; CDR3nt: TGTGCCAGCAGTTTATGGGGAGGGGCAGGGGGCAGATCTGGAAACACCATATATTTT; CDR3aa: CASSLWGGAGGRSGNTIYF
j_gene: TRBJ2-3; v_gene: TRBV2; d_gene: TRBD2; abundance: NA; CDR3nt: TGTGCCAGCAGTGACGACCCTAGCGGATTCACAGATACGCAGTATTTT; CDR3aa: CASSDDPSGFTDTQYF
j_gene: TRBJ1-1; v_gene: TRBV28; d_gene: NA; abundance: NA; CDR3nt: TGTGCCAGCAGTTTATGGCGGGGCACTGAAGCTTTCTTT; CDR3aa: CASSLWRGTEAFF
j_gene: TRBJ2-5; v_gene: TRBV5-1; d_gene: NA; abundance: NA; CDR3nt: TGCGCCAGCAGCTTGTTAGGGGGATCGGTAGGAGAGACCCAGTACTTC; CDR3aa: CASSLLGGSVGETQYF
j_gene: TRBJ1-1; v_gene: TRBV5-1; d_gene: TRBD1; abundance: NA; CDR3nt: TGCGCCAGCAGGGGGACAGGGGGACCCTTCACTGAAGCTTTCTTT; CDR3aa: CASRGTGGPFTEAFF
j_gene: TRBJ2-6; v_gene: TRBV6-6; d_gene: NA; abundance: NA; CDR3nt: TGTGCCAGCACCCCGTCCCCCTCTGGGGCCAACGTCCTGACTTTC; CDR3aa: CASTPSPSGANVLTF
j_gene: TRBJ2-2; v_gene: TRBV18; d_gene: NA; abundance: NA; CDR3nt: TGTGCCAGCTCACCCTTCATAAGTAGGTCTAAGGACAGCACCGGGGAGCTGTTTTTT; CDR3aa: CASSPFISRSKDSTGELFF
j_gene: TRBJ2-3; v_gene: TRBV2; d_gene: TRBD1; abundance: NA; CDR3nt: TGTGCCAGCAGTGGACAGGGCGCCATAGCCACAGATACGCAGTATTTT; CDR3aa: CASSGQGAIATDTQYF
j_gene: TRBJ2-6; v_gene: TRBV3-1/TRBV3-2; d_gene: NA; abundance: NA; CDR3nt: TGTGCCAGCAGCCCACAGCGTTTGCAGAGGGGGGGCGCCCCTGGGGCCAACGTCCTGACTTTC; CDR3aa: CASSPQRLQRGGAPGANVLTF
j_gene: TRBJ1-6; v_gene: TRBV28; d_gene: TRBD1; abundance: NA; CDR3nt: TGTGCCAGCAGTGTGGGACAGGGCGTCTCACCCCTCCACTTT; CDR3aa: CASSVGQGVSPLHF
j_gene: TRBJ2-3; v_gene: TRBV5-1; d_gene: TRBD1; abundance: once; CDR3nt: TGCGCCAGCAGCTCGAGACAGGGGGGTCCTTCAGATACGCAGTATTTT; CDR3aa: CASSSRQGGPSDTQYF
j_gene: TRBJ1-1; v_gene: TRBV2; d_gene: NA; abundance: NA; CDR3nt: TGTGCCAGTTTAATAGGGGGGAACACTGAAGCTTTCTTT; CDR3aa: CASLIGGNTEAFF
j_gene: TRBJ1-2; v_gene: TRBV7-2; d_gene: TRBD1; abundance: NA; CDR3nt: TGTGCCAGCAGCTCGGGACAGGGGAACTATGGCTACACCTTC; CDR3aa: CASSSGQGNYGYTF
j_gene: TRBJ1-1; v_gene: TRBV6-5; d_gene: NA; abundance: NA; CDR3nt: TGTGCCAGCAGTTACTCGCCCGAGGAGGGCACTGAAGCTTTCTTT; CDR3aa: CASSYSPEEGTEAFF
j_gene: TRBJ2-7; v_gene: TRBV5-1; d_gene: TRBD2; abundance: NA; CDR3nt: TGCGCCAGCAGCCGGACTAGCGGGTCCTACGAGCAGTACTTC; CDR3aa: CASSRTSGSYEQYF
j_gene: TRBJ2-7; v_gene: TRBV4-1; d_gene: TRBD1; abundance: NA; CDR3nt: TGCGCCAGCAGCTCGACAGGGACCGGGTCCTACGAGCAGTACTTC; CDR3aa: CASSSTGTGSYEQYF
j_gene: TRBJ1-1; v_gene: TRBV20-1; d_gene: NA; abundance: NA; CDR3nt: TGCAGTGCAGCAGGGCTGGAAGCTTTCTTT; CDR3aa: CSAAGLEAFF
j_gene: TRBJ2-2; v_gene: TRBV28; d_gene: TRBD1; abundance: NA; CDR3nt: TGTGCCAGCCGGGACAGGCGCCCGGCTGTCGGGGAGCTGTTTTTT; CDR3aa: CASRDRRPAVGELFF
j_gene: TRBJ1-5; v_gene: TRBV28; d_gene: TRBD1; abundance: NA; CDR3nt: TGTGCCAGCAGCCACGGACAGGGGAGGCAGCCCCAGCATTTT; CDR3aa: CASSHGQGRQPQHF
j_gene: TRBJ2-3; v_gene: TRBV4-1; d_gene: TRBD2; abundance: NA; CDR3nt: TGCGCCAGCAGCCAGGCTCTAGCGGGCCCTAGCACAGATACGCAGTATTTT; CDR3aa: CASSQALAGPSTDTQYF
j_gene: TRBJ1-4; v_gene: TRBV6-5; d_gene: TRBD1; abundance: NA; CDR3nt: TGTGCCAGCAGCGCCCCCCGGGACAGGGGTGAAAAACTGTTTTTT; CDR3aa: CASSAPRDRGEKLFF
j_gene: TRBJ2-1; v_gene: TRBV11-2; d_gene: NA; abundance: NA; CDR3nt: TGTGCCAGCAGCCTCGGAGGTGAGCAGTTCTTC; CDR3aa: CASSLGGEQFF
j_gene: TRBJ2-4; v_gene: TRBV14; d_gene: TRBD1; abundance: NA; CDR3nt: TGTGCCAGCAGACCGTCCGGGACAGGAGGAAACATTCAGTACTTC; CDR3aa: CASRPSGTGGNIQYF
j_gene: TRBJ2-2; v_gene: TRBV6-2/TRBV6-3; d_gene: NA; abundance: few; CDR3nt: TGTGCCAGCAGTAACCAGGGGCGCACCGGGGAGCTGTTTTTT; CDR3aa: CASSNQGRTGELFF
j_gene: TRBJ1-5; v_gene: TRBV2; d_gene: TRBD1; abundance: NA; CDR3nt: TGTGCCAGCAGTGACCAGGGGGCAGGACAGCCCCAGCATTTT; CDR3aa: CASSDQGAGQPQHF
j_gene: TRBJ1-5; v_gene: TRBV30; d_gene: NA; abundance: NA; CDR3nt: TGTGCCTGGAGTGACTATAGCAATCAGCCCCAGCATTTT; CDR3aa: CAWSDYSNQPQHF
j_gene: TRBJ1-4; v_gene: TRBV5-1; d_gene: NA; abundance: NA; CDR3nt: TGCGCCAGCAGCCTGTACCCGAGAGAAAAACTGTTTTTT; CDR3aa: CASSLYPREKLFF